These 9 T cell receptor beta chains were all obtained from the same sample, sequenced in a study of T cells in Graves' hyperthyroidism and ophthalmopathy. Regions amplified from RNA transcripts were the TCR beta CDR3 regions. The TCR CDR3 was amplified in a first-round RT-PCR using the HTBI primer set. TCRdb recomputed calls from the multiplex PCR reads with MiXCR, one row per CDR3 protein. Here the sample spans roughly 510,000 distinct CDR3 sequences, approximately 48% being singletons. The sequencing sample was made of peripheral blood or thyroid tissue (not recorded which). The receptors derive from an adult woman with Graves' disease, either hyperthyroidism or ophthalmopathy (not recorded which).

V is TRBV6-6 and J is TRBJ2-7; no clear D gene. Trimming cost V 7 bases and J 4 bases, with 29 bases left between them. Germline loops: CDR1 MNHNY, CDR2 SVGAGI (reference sequence). This CDR3 comprises 18 residues. The CDR3 reads CASNTPPGAQTKRYEQYF. Written as DNA, the CDR3 is TGTGCCAGCAATACCCCACCCGGTGCACAAACAAAGCGATACGAGCAGTACTTC.

The sample holds many counts of this clonotype. The J gene is TRBJ2-7, the V gene TRBV20-1; TRBD2 matches at 12 bases. The CDR3 loop spans 14 amino acids. Germline CDR1 reads DFQATT; CDR2 reads SNEGSKA (reference sequence). Trimming removed 5 bases from V and 5 bases from J; junction bases left unmatched: 7. The CDR3 DNA reads as TGCAGTGCTCCACCACTAGCGGGAGGAGACGAGCAGTACTTC. It yields the protein CSAPPLAGGDEQYF.

The chain recombines TRBV28 with TRBJ2-5, with a tentative D call TRBD2 (6 bases). From germline, CDR1 is MDHEN and CDR2 SYDVKM. Trimming removed 6 bases at V and 2 bases at J, with 10 bases between. The CDR3 totals 13 residues. The DNA of the CDR3 is TGTGCCAGCAGCCGGGGGAAACAAGAGACCCAGTACTTC. It translates to CASSRGKQETQYF.

This chain joins TRBV28 and TRBJ2-7, with 7 positions matching TRBD1. The CDR3 has 14 amino acids. Losses at the gene ends were 2 bases for V and 7 bases for J; bases not matched to a gene: 8. Germline assignment: CDR1 MDHEN and CDR2 SYDVKM. The CDR3 is CASSLLETGREQYF. CDR3 bases: TGTGCCAGCAGTTTACTCGAGACAGGGCGAGAGCAGTACTTC.

This chain joins TRBV11-2 and TRBJ2-5; D call uncertain. The ends were cut back, 4 bases at V and 11 bases at J, with 11 bases in the middle. The CDR3 spans 11 residues. The germline gives CDR1 SGHAT, CDR2 FQNNGV. CDR3 loop: CASSYGSGQYF. As DNA, the CDR3 is TGTGCCAGCAGCTATGGTAGTGGGCAGTACTTC.

This chain connects TRBV29-1 to TRBJ2-7; D is possibly TRBD2 (5 bases). The CDR3 extends over 11 amino acids. The germline V and J ends were trimmed by 8 bases and 6 bases, with 14 bases remaining between them. CDR1 is SQVTM, CDR2 ANQGSEA, per germline. Written as DNA, the CDR3 is TGCAGCCAAGTTGGAGGTGCCGAGCAGTACTTC. Encoded protein: CSQVGGAEQYF.

This clonotype was detected many times. The chain employs TRBV7-2 and TRBJ2-5; D is ambiguous. The germline gives CDR1 SGHTA, CDR2 FQGNSA. With 1 base removed from V and 3 bases from J, the gap between germline ends came to 12 bases. The CDR3 runs 15 residues. The CDR3 loop reads CASSLVGFEEETQYF. CDR3 nucleotide sequence: TGTGCCAGCAGCTTAGTAGGCTTTGAAGAAGAGACCCAGTACTTC.

This clonotype occurred many times. The V and J genes are TRBV20-1 and TRBJ1-1, with D tentatively TRBD1 (5 bases). From germline, CDR1 is DFQATT and CDR2 SNEGSKA (reference sequence). Between the trimmed V and J ends, which lost 5 bases and 0 bases, there was a span of 13 bases. There are 14 residues in the CDR3. The CDR3 sequence: CSAVGPIMNTEAFF. DNA of the CDR3: TGCAGTGCTGTGGGACCGATTATGAACACTGAAGCTTTCTTT.

The chain employs TRBV10-3 and TRBJ1-1; 7 nucleotides align to TRBD1. CDR1 and CDR2 from the germline V gene are ENHRY and SYGVKD. V gave up 4 bases and J gave up 1 base; unmatched junction bases: 9. The CDR3 length is 16 residues. The CDR3 nucleotides are TGTGCCATCAGTGCTAGAGAGGGGGCGGCGAACACTGAAGCTTTCTTT. Its translation: CAISAREGAANTEAFF.